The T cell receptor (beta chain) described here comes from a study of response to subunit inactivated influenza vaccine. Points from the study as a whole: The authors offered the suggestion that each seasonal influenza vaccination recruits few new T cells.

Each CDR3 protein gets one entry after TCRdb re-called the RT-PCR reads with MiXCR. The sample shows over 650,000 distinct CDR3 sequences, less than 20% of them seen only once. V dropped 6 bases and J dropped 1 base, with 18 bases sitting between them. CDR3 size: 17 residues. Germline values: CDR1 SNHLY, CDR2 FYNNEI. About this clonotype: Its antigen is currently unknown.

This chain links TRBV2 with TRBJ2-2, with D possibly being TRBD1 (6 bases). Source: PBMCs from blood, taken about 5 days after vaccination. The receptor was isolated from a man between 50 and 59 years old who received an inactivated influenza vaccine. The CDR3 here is CASRNDRSRRNTGELFF. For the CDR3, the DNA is TGTGCCAGCAGGAACGACAGGTCACGGCGGAACACCGGGGAGCTGTTTTTT.